This TCR beta chain appears in the sequencing data of a study of long-term antiretroviral therapy in people with HIV. General study findings and limits: Controls showed broader CDR3 length ranges than did the HIV repertoires. Blood draws took place between about 2003 and 2018 and possibly involved older ART regimens. Records did not include ART adherence, viral resistance or therapy changes.

The V gene lost 5 bases and the J gene lost 0 bases, with 20 bases spanning the gap. This CDR3 contains 17 residues. Germline CDR1 reads KGHSH; CDR2 reads LQKENI. Points on this clone: Its antigen is not known.

Researchers ran immunoSEQ v3.0 at survey level. The assay was immunoSEQ multiplex PCR, and TCRdb's table has in-frame clones only and misses some. The sample yields 15,000 to 20,000 clones, about four fifths seen once. The source was unsorted PBMCs, collected 0.6 years after starting antiretroviral therapy. The rearrangement links TRBV18 to TRBJ2-7; TRBD1 or TRBD2 may be the D gene (5 bases each). This receptor was identified in a woman between 18 and 30 years old with HIV. The CDR3 bases are TGTGCCAGCTCATCTTTTGACCGGGACGGCTTCTCCTACGAGCAGTACTTC. Its translation: CASSSFDRDGFSYEQYF.